Presented here are 26 T cell receptor beta chains from one specimen sequenced in a study of blood T cell repertoires in COVID-19. Profiling relied on immunoSEQ multiplex PCR, and the TCRdb table lists in-frame clones only, not all of them. The sample records some 200,000 clones, roughly 85% being singletons. The sequencing input was peripheral blood. The receptors shown here come from a woman between 65 and 79 years old with acute or convalescent COVID-19.

The chain is built from TRBV2 and TRBJ1-4, with TRBD1 matching over 7 bases. Per germline, CDR1 SNHLY and CDR2 FYNNEI. Trimming at V came to 6 bases and at J to 8 bases, leaving 6 bases not matched to a gene. This CDR3 contains 13 residues. The CDR3, as DNA: TGTGCCAGCAGAAGGGGGCTCGAGGAAAAACTGTTTTTT. Protein: CASRRGLEEKLFF.

The chain links TRBV27 to TRBJ2-1, with D possibly matching TRBD1 (5 bases). This CDR3 has 16 amino acids. V was pared by 2 bases and J by 7 bases, with 18 bases between. Germline CDR1 reads MNHEY; CDR2 reads SMNVEV (reference sequence). In nucleotides, the CDR3 is TGTGCCAGCAGTTTAAGGGCGGCCCCACCAGGGAATGAGCAGTTCTTC. Protein product: CASSLRAAPPGNEQFF.

This chain uses TRBV10-2 with TRBJ2-7; TRBD2 matches at 9 bases. This CDR3 spans 17 amino acids. Germline-derived CDR1 and CDR2 are WSHSY and SAAADI. Trimming took 10 bases from V and 0 from J; bases not matched to a gene: 16. This CDR3 reads CATSPTGSSGVSYEQYF. CDR3 DNA sequence: TGCGCCACATCGCCAACAGGGTCTAGCGGGGTCTCCTACGAGCAGTACTTC.

This sequence joins TRBV3-1 (or the pseudogene TRBV3-2) and TRBJ2-1; a weak D match, TRBD2 (5 bases). Germline V gene data show CDR1 as LGHDT and CDR2 as YNNKEL (reference sequence). V dropped 1 base and J dropped 4 bases, with 11 bases sitting between them. This CDR3 spans 15 amino acids. The CDR3 nucleotides read TGTGCCAGCAGCCAAGTTTTACGGACTTACAATGAGCAGTTCTTC. Protein sequence: CASSQVLRTYNEQFF.

The J gene is TRBJ1-2, the V gene TRBV29-1, with D possibly TRBD1 on 5 matching bases. Between the trimmed V and J ends, which lost 1 base and 4 bases, there was a span of 19 bases. Germline-derived CDR1 and CDR2 are SQVTM and ANQGSEA. The CDR3 is 16 residues long. CDR3 loop: CSVEGTLLGGTYGYTF. The CDR3 region has the DNA TGCAGCGTTGAAGGGACACTGCTGGGCGGGACCTATGGCTACACCTTC.

This rearrangement joins TRBV6-5 to TRBJ2-5; 9 bases are a match to TRBD1. CDR3 length: 15 amino acids. The trim removed 2 bases at V and 5 bases at J, leaving 6 bases unmatched. Looked up from germline, CDR1 is MNHEY and CDR2 is SVGAGI. The CDR3 loop is CASSYPQGAGETQYF. DNA for the CDR3: TGTGCCAGCAGTTACCCACAGGGGGCCGGGGAGACCCAGTACTTC.

The chain recombines TRBV21-1 with TRBJ1-2; TRBD1 reflects the table's D call only, with no check against the DNA. TRBV21-1 is deemed a pseudogene. The CDR3 sequence is 17 residues long. The CDR3 is CASSNFLTRGLSYGYTF. In DNA form, the CDR3 reads TGTGCCAGCAGCAACTTCCTAACCAGGGGGCTGAGCTATGGCTACACCTTC.

The chain combines TRBV12-3 or TRBV12-4 with TRBJ2-2; a weak D match, TRBD1 (6 bases). The CDR3 runs to 12 residues. The V and J ends lost 6 bases and 7 bases respectively, with 9 bases between them. The chain's CDR3 is CASRGAIGELFF. The CDR3 coding sequence is TGTGCCAGCAGGGGGGCTATCGGGGAGCTGTTTTTT.

This chain links TRBV19 with TRBJ2-3; D gene ambiguous. CDR3 length: 14 amino acids. Trimming pared 3 bases from V and 1 base from J, leaving 8 bases between. Germline V CDR1 and CDR2: LNHDA, SQIVND (reference sequence). CDR3 in DNA: TGTGCCAGTAGTATGCTCCAGGGCACAGATACGCAGTATTTT. As protein: CASSMLQGTDTQYF.

V and J are TRBV6-1 and TRBJ2-7, with TRBD1 as a possible D gene (6 bases). V was trimmed by 2 bases and J by 2 bases, leaving 10 bases between them. Germline V gives CDR1 MNHNS, CDR2 SASEGT. This CDR3 spans 14 amino acids. The CDR3 bases are TGTGCCAGCAGTGAATTACAGGGTCCCTACGAGCAGTACTTC. Translation: CASSELQGPYEQYF.

This sequence joins TRBV19 and TRBJ1-5; tentative D call: TRBD1 (5 bases). The V gene's germline CDR1 is LNHDA and CDR2 SQIVND (reference sequence). This CDR3 has 15 residues. The V gene lost 5 bases and the J gene lost 0 bases, with 11 bases spanning the gap. The CDR3 reads CASSYRRDSNQPQHF. The CDR3 DNA is TGTGCCAGTAGTTACAGGAGAGATAGCAATCAGCCCCAGCATTTT.

This clone was detected only a few times. The chain employs TRBV11-2 and TRBJ1-2; 9 nucleotides match TRBD1. The CDR3 is made up of 15 amino acids. CDR1 is SGHAT, CDR2 FQNNGV, per germline. J gave up 9 bases and V 5 bases, and 13 bases lay outside the gene matches. The CDR3 reads CASSPEDRGFDSYTF. DNA of the CDR3: TGTGCCAGCAGCCCAGAAGACAGGGGGTTCGACAGCTACACCTTC.

V usage is TRBV9 and J usage is TRBJ2-5, with 13 nucleotides matching TRBD2. Per the germline V gene, CDR1 is SGDLS and CDR2 is YYNGEE. V trimming: 4 bases; J trimming: 7 bases; junction bases outside the gene matches: 13. The CDR3 extends over 17 amino acids. The chain's CDR3 is CASSPPGLAGASGTQYF. CDR3 sequence (DNA): TGTGCCAGCAGCCCCCCTGGACTAGCGGGGGCGTCCGGGACCCAGTACTTC. The full variable domain, rest sourced from reference TRBV9 and TRBJ2-5, is DSGVTQTPKHLITATGQRVTLRCSPRSGDLSVYWYQQSLDQGLQFLIQYYNGEERAKGNILERFSAQQFPDLHSELNLSSLELGDSALYFCASSPPGLAGASGTQYFGPGTRLLVL.

This clone was picked up a small number of times. The chain links TRBV2 to TRBJ1-2; D ambiguous. The V gene lost 4 bases and the J gene lost 7 bases, with 13 bases spanning the gap. The germline V gene has CDR1 SNHLY and CDR2 FYNNEI. The length of the CDR3 is 13 residues. The DNA for the CDR3 is TGTGCCAGCAGTGTGGAAAGGGAGGCTGGCTACACCTTC. Its translation is CASSVEREAGYTF.

This chain joins TRBV4-1 and TRBJ2-1; 7 bases align to TRBD2. Trimming removed 3 bases from V and 1 base from J; junction bases left unmatched: 9. The germline V gene has CDR1 MGHRA and CDR2 YSYEKL. The CDR3 loop spans 17 amino acids. This CDR3 is CASSQPLAGSSYNEQFF. As DNA, the CDR3 is TGCGCCAGCAGCCAGCCCTTAGCGGGTTCTTCCTACAATGAGCAGTTCTTC.

The CDR3 DNA sequence: TGTGCCAGCAGGGACAGGTTTATTGGGCCCCAGCATTTT. It is translated as CASRDRFIGPQHF. The chain is built from TRBV27 and TRBJ1-5, with 7 bases matching TRBD1. Germline CDR1 reads MNHEY; CDR2 reads SMNVEV (reference sequence). J was trimmed by 9 bases and V by 6 bases; bases with no gene match: 8. This CDR3 is built from 13 residues.

The rearrangement uses TRBV30 and TRBJ1-6, with a possible D match to TRBD1 (5 bases). Germline-derived CDR1 and CDR2 are GTSNPN and SVGIG (reference sequence). The V end was cut by 0 bases, the J end by 11 bases, with 14 bases between. The CDR3 spans 14 residues. CDR3 region: CAWSVPGVGAPLHF. In DNA form, the CDR3 reads TGTGCCTGGAGTGTACCTGGGGTAGGGGCACCCCTCCACTTT.

The chain employs TRBV7-2 and TRBJ1-2, with 8 bases identical to TRBD1. CDR3 length equals 15 residues. J gave up 5 bases and V 5 bases, and 10 bases lay outside the gene matches. CDR1 SGHTA and CDR2 FQGNSA come from the germline V gene. The CDR3 region has the DNA TGTGCCAGCAGCGTTAAAACAGGGGGTGAATATGGCTACACCTTC. This sequence encodes CASSVKTGGEYGYTF.

J is TRBJ2-2 and V is TRBV19; D uncertain. The germline V gene has CDR1 LNHDA and CDR2 SQIVND (reference sequence). The CDR3 is 16 residues long. The germline V and J ends were trimmed by 3 bases and 4 bases, with 15 bases remaining between them. The CDR3, as DNA: TGTGCCAGTAGTATGCGGAGCACCCCGGGCACCGGGGAGCTGTTTTTT. It encodes CASSMRSTPGTGELFF.

This clone was observed a few times. The J gene is TRBJ1-2, the V gene TRBV20-1; D is unclear. In germline, CDR1 is DFQATT, CDR2 SNEGSKA (reference sequence). CDR3 length: 11 residues. Trimming pared 3 bases from V and 7 bases from J, leaving 9 bases between. Here the CDR3 reads CSASRPGGYTF. The CDR3 bases are TGCAGTGCTAGCCGGCCGGGTGGCTACACCTTC.

The genes are TRBV7-6 and TRBJ2-3, with 14 bases aligning to TRBD2. Germline CDR1 is SGHVS and CDR2 is FNYEAQ. The CDR3 is made up of 17 amino acids. The V gene end was trimmed by 1 base and the J gene end by 4 bases; junction bases not matched to a gene: 4. The CDR3 reads CASSLGTSGRFSDTQYF. CDR3 DNA: TGTGCCAGCAGCTTAGGGACTAGCGGGAGGTTTTCAGATACGCAGTATTTT.

This chain joins TRBV5-5 and TRBJ2-5; possibly TRBD1 for D (6 bases). The CDR3 covers 16 residues. The V gene's germline CDR1 is SGHKS and CDR2 YYEKEE (reference sequence). Deletions cut 2 bases from V and 5 bases from J, with 19 bases between. The CDR3 DNA sequence: TGTGCCAGCAGCTTTAGAATGGACAGTAGGTGGGAGACCCAGTACTTC. It is translated as CASSFRMDSRWETQYF.

The rearrangement links TRBV11-2 to TRBJ1-2; D remains unclear. V lost 5 bases, J lost 3 bases, and 16 bases lay in between. Germline V CDR1 and CDR2: SGHAT, FQNNGV. The CDR3 is made up of 15 amino acids. The CDR3 region has the DNA TGTGCCAGCAGCAAAAATCCGGGGAGCGACTATGGCTACACCTTC. It yields the protein CASSKNPGSDYGYTF.

The chain joins TRBV6-5 to TRBJ2-1; weak D call: TRBD2 (6 bases). The V gene's germline CDR1 is MNHEY and CDR2 SVGAGI. The CDR3 length is 16 residues. Trimming pared 2 bases from V and 2 bases from J, leaving 13 bases between. CDR3 nucleotides: TGTGCCAGCAGTTACGAGGGCGGGAAGACCTACAATGAGCAGTTCTTC. Amino acid sequence: CASSYEGGKTYNEQFF.

This clone has just a few counts. The chain combines TRBV6-6 with TRBJ1-2, with TRBD1 matching 7 bases. The germline V gene has CDR1 MNHNY and CDR2 SVGAGI (reference sequence). The V segment lost 4 bases and the J segment 5 bases; nucleotides outside the gene matches: 10. The CDR3 consists of 15 residues. The CDR3 protein is CASSLYYTGAYGYTF. CDR3 DNA: TGTGCCAGCAGTTTGTATTATACAGGGGCGTATGGCTACACCTTC.

This clone was found once. This sequence joins TRBV19 and TRBJ1-6; 8 bases are a match to TRBD1. The CDR3 is 14 residues long. Germline V CDR1 and CDR2: LNHDA, SQIVND (reference sequence). V shed 9 bases, J shed 10 bases, and the junction held 11 bases outside the gene matches. The DNA of the CDR3 is TGTGCCAGCTGGCAGGGGGCCGGTAACTCACCCCTCCACTTT. The encoded protein is CASWQGAGNSPLHF.